This TCR beta chain was observed in a study of neoadjuvant anti-PD-1 for oral cavity cancer. Looking at the study overall: Most patients had three to four biweekly doses of 3 mg/kg nivolumab before resection. Findings of the study overall: TCR analyses covered only a few patients per response group.

The V segment lost 4 bases and the J segment 7 bases; nucleotides outside the gene matches: 19. CDR1 MNHNS and CDR2 SASEGT come from the germline V gene. This CDR3 region has 18 residues. Comments on this clone: Its specificity is unknown. At the DNA level, this CDR3 is encoded by other sequences in the same sample as well.

Patients had newly diagnosed, untreated stage II-IVA oral cavity squamous cell carcinoma. Patients had HPV-negative, locally advanced oral cavity squamous cell carcinoma. TCRdb's copy holds only in-frame clones and misses some; the assay was immunoSEQ multiplex PCR. Of thousands of clones listed, about 80% are singletons. The V and J genes are TRBV6-1 and TRBJ1-5, with 7 bases lining up with TRBD1. The TCR originated in a person between 40 and 85 years old with oral cavity squamous cell carcinoma. This sample comprised PBMCs, obtained before nivolumab (anti-PD-1) treatment. DNA for the CDR3: TGTGCCAGCAGTGCAACTTCAGTAGGGCAGGGGGTAAGGCAGCCCCAGCATTTT. Protein sequence: CASSATSVGQGVRQPQHF.